The table lists the clone carrying this T cell receptor beta chain with a count of one. For repertoire sequencing, the TCR beta CDR3 regions were amplified from RNA transcripts. Amplification began with first-round RT-PCR using HTBI primers, then second-round multiplex PCR was performed. TCRdb re-derived calls from the multiplex PCR reads in MiXCR, one entry per CDR3 protein. Of about 39,000 distinct CDR3 sequences listed, approximately 50% are singletons. Per the germline V gene, CDR1 is KGHDR and CDR2 is SFDVKD. This CDR3 has 17 residues. V shed 1 base and J 0 bases; nucleotides not matched to a gene: 1. Hyperthyroidism was considered stable when no ophthalmopathy appeared within 18 months of follow-up. This sample was taken from a study of Graves' ophthalmopathy and Graves' hyperthyroidism.

The chain joins TRBV24-1 to TRBJ2-5; 13 nucleotides match TRBD2. Sequenced: peripheral blood. The TCR originated in an adult woman with stable Graves' hyperthyroidism. The chain's CDR3 is CATSDFGTSGNQETQYF. DNA of the CDR3: TGTGCCACCAGTGATTTCGGGACTAGCGGGAACCAAGAGACCCAGTACTTC.